This TCR beta chain was documented in a study of blood T cells in healthy people across ages. Germline V gene data show CDR1 as DFQATT and CDR2 as SNEGSKA (reference sequence). This CDR3 comprises 11 residues. Trimming removed 5 bases from V and 15 bases from J, with 14 bases in between. A second PCR of roughly 7 to 11 cycles used a sample-barcoded 5' primer and a J-beta primer mix. TCRdb called the 5' RACE reads again in MiXCR, with one record for every CDR3 protein. The sample lists around 1,700,000 distinct CDR3 sequences, 28% occurring once. This clonotype was obtained from a woman aged 30 to 39 in good health. The chain uses TRBV20-1 and TRBJ1-6, with D possibly matching TRBD1 (5 bases). The source material was blood. The CDR3 protein is CSAATGGVLHF. CDR3 nucleotides: TGCAGTGCTGCCACCGGGGGGGTCCTCCACTTT.